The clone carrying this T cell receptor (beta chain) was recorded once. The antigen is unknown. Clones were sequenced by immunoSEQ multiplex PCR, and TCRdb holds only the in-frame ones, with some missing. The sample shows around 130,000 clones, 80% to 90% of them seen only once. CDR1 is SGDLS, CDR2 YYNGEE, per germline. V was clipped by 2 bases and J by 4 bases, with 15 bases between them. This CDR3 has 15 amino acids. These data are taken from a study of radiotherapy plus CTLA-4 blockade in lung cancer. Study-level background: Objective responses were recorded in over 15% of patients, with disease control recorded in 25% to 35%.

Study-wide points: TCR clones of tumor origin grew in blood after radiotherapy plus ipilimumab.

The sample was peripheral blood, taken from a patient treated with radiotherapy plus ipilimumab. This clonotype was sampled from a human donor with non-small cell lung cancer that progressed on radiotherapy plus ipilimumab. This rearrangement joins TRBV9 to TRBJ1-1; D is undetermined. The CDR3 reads CASSVVSYSATEAFF. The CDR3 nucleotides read TGTGCCAGCAGCGTGGTATCGTACAGTGCCACTGAAGCTTTCTTT.